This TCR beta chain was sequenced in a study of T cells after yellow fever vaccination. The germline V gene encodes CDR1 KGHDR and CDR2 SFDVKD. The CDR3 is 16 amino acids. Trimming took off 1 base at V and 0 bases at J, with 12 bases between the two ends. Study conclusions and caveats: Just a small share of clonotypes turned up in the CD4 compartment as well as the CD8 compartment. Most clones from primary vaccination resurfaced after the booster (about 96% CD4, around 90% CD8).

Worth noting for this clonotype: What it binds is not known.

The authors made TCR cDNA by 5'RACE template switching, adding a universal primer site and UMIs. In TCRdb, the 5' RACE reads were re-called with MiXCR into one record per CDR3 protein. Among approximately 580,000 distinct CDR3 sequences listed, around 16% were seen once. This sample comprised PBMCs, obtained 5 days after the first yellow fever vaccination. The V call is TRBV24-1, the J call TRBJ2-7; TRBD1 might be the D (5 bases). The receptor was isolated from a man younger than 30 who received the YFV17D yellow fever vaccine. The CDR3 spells CATSDFAGYRSYEQYV. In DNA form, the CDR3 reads TGTGCCACCAGTGATTTCGCAGGGTACCGCTCCTACGAGCAGTACGTC.